The next 27 T cell receptor beta chains were all read from a single sample in a study of blood T cells in healthy people across ages. Alongside a J-beta primer mix, a sample-barcoded 5' primer served in a second PCR lasting roughly 7 to 11 cycles. TCRdb fed the 5' RACE reads into MiXCR, producing one record per CDR3 protein. Of approximately 1,700,000 distinct CDR3 sequences listed, 39% are singletons. Sequencing used blood. These receptors were obtained from a human donor in good health.

This rearrangement joins TRBV2 to TRBJ2-1, with D perhaps given as TRBD1 or TRBD2 (6 bases each). The CDR3 loop spans 24 amino acids. Germline V CDR1 and CDR2: SNHLY, FYNNEI. Between the trimmed V and J ends, which lost 2 bases and 0 bases, there was a span of 35 bases. Here the CDR3 DNA reads TGTGCCAGCAGTGAAAATCGGAAAGGGGGGCCGGGCCTAATCCCCTCCGACTCCTACAATGAGCAGTTCTTC. It yields the protein CASSENRKGGPGLIPSDSYNEQFF.

V is TRBV15 and J is TRBJ2-3; D is uncertain. This CDR3 region has 13 residues. The V end was cut by 0 bases, the J end by 5 bases, with 6 bases between. Per the germline V gene, CDR1 is LNHNV and CDR2 is YYDKDF (reference sequence). The CDR3 DNA follows: TGTGCCACCAGCAGAGATCGGTTAGATACGCAGTATTTT. Translating gives CATSRDRLDTQYF.

This sequence joins TRBV24-1 and TRBJ1-1; 8 positions agree with TRBD1. In germline, CDR1 is KGHDR, CDR2 SFDVKD. Losses at the gene ends were 2 bases for V and 7 bases for J; bases not matched to a gene: 8. The CDR3 is made up of 15 amino acids. CDR3 region: CATSDSRGTGLEAFF. The CDR3 coding sequence is TGTGCCACCAGTGATTCCCGAGGGACAGGCCTTGAAGCTTTCTTT.

J is TRBJ2-7 and V is TRBV28; 11 bases match TRBD1. The J call is uncertain, as TRBJ2-5 better fits the DNA end. The CDR3 is 15 residues long. The germline gives CDR1 MDHEN, CDR2 SYDVKM. The chain's CDR3 is CASRPGTGGGETQYF. The CDR3 DNA follows: TGTGCCAGCAGACCGGGGACAGGGGGAGGAGAGACCCAGTACTTC.

The V gene is TRBV20-1, the J gene TRBJ2-1; perhaps TRBD2 as D (6 bases). V was trimmed by 3 bases and J by 3 bases, leaving 12 bases between them. The CDR3 sequence is 14 residues long. Germline assignment: CDR1 DFQATT and CDR2 SNEGSKA (reference sequence). CDR3 in DNA: TGCAGTGCTAGTCCGGGGGAGTACTACAATGAGCAGTTCTTC. It specifies CSASPGEYYNEQFF.

This clonotype turned up a few times. The chain is built from TRBV7-9 and TRBJ2-3, with 7 bases matching TRBD2. Germline V lookup: CDR1 SEHNR, CDR2 FQNEAQ (reference sequence). There are 15 residues in the CDR3. The ends lost 4 bases at V and 0 bases at J; junction bases unmatched: 4. CDR3 DNA: TGTGCCAGCAGCTCCGGACTAGAAAGCACAGATACGCAGTATTTT. Encoded protein: CASSSGLESTDTQYF. Full variable domain (outside the CDR3, taken from reference TRBV7-9 and TRBJ2-3): DTGVSQNPRHKITKRGQNVTFRCDPISEHNRLYWYRQTLGQGPEFLTYFQNEAQLEKSRLLSDRFSAERPKGSFSTLEIQRTEQGDSAMYLCASSSGLESTDTQYFGPGTRLTVL.

The chain combines TRBV5-1 with TRBJ2-4, with 10 bases aligning to TRBD1. CDR3 length: 15 amino acids. Germline loops: CDR1 SGHRS, CDR2 YFSETQ. The junction had 9 bases not matched to a gene; V was cut back by 3 bases and J by 9 bases. The CDR3 is CASSWGDRGSSIQYF. The CDR3 DNA follows: TGCGCCAGCAGCTGGGGGGACAGGGGTTCGAGCATTCAGTACTTC.

This chain uses TRBV29-1 with TRBJ1-2; a possible D gene is TRBD1 (6 bases). Trimming cost V 7 bases and J 4 bases, with 13 bases left between them. There are 12 residues in the CDR3. The V gene's germline CDR1 is SQVTM and CDR2 ANQGSEA. CDR3 amino acids: CSAWTVAYGYTF. The CDR3 nucleotides read TGCAGCGCCTGGACAGTTGCCTATGGCTACACCTTC. Full variable domain (remainder filled in from reference TRBV29-1 and TRBJ1-2): SAVISQKPSRDICQRGTSLTIQCQVDSQVTMMFWYRQQPGQSLTLIATANQGSEATYESGFVIDKFPISRPNLTFSTLTVSNMSPEDSSIYLCSAWTVAYGYTFGSGTRLTVV.

Worth noting for this clonotype: At one boundary the junction diverges from the germline segment, which might be a read error. The rearrangement uses TRBV7-2 and TRBJ1-2, with TRBD1 matching over 9 bases. Germline lookup yields CDR1 SGHTA and CDR2 FQGNSA. The CDR3 has 16 residues. DNA for the CDR3: TGTGCCAGCAGCCTCGGGACAGGGAATATTGGCTATGACTACACCTTC. Translating it yields CASSLGTGNIGYDYTF.

The V call is TRBV27, the J call TRBJ2-1; TRBD1 matches 8 bases. Per the germline V gene, CDR1 is MNHEY and CDR2 is SMNVEV (reference sequence). Unmatched junction bases numbered 12, after V lost 2 bases and J lost 6 bases. The CDR3 has 17 residues. This CDR3 is CASSLAESWDRLNEQFF. In DNA, the CDR3 is TGTGCCAGCAGTTTAGCCGAGTCATGGGACAGGCTCAATGAGCAGTTCTTC.

This clonotype appeared a single time. The germline gene is not matched at one end of the junction; a read error may be the cause. V gene TRBV7-2 combines with J gene TRBJ2-3; tentatively, D is TRBD2 (5 bases). This CDR3 has 14 residues. Per germline, CDR1 SGHTA and CDR2 FQGNSA. The CDR3 region has the DNA TGTGCCAGCAGCCCCCAACTAGTTTCAGATGCGCAGTATTTT. Amino acid sequence: CASSPQLVSDAQYF.

This chain links TRBV20-1 with TRBJ1-6, with D possibly TRBD1 on 5 matching bases. Deletions cut 6 bases from V and 0 bases from J, with 12 bases between. The CDR3 is 15 residues long. Germline V gives CDR1 DFQATT, CDR2 SNEGSKA (reference sequence). In DNA form, the CDR3 reads TGCAGTGCCTCCGAGGGGAGCTCCTATAATTCACCCCTCCACTTT. It is translated as CSASEGSSYNSPLHF.

This clonotype came up a few times. The gene calls are TRBV6-5 and TRBJ2-1; tentative D call: TRBD1 (6 bases). V was clipped by 4 bases and J by 0 bases, with 16 bases between them. CDR3 length: 17 residues. Germline loops: CDR1 MNHEY, CDR2 SVGAGI. The CDR3 nucleotides are TGTGCCAGCAGTTCCCATTATACAGGGAGCTCCTACAATGAGCAGTTCTTC. Translating it yields CASSSHYTGSSYNEQFF.

The rearrangement uses TRBV7-2 and TRBJ2-7, with D possibly matching TRBD2 (5 bases). The CDR3 runs to 14 residues. In germline, CDR1 is SGHTA, CDR2 FQGNSA. V dropped 5 bases and J dropped 2 bases, with 13 bases sitting between them. CDR3 sequence: CASSPRVGTYEQYF. DNA of the CDR3: TGTGCCAGCAGCCCGAGGGTAGGGACCTACGAGCAGTACTTC. Complete variable domain (other parts from reference TRBV7-2 and TRBJ2-7): GAGVSQSPSNKVTEKGKDVELRCDPISGHTALYWYRQSLGQGLEFLIYFQGNSAPDKSGLPSDRFSAERTGGSVSTLTIQRTQQEDSAVYLCASSPRVGTYEQYFGPGTRLTVT.

On this clonotype itself: At one of its ends the junction is not consistent with the germline gene, which may arise from a read error. The rearrangement links TRBV6-1 to TRBJ1-4, with D perhaps TRBD1 (6 bases). This CDR3 spans 16 amino acids. The germline CDR1 and CDR2 sequences are MNHNS and SASEGT. CDR3 protein: CAGSEWDKSTNEKLFF. CDR3 coding DNA: TGTGCCGGCAGTGAATGGGACAAGTCAACTAATGAAAAACTGTTTTTT.

This clonotype has a handful of counts. The rearrangement uses TRBV27 and TRBJ2-7, with TRBD1 matching over 7 bases. CDR3 length equals 16 residues. Germline V lookup: CDR1 MNHEY, CDR2 SMNVEV (reference sequence). V trimming: 4 bases; J trimming: 2 bases; junction bases outside the gene matches: 11. The CDR3 DNA reads as TGTGCCAGCAGTTCGAAACTCGACAGGGCAGCCTACGAGCAGTACTTC. Translated, it gives CASSSKLDRAAYEQYF.

This clonotype was detected only a few times. V gene TRBV7-8 combines with J gene TRBJ1-2; weak D call: TRBD1 (5 bases). Per germline, CDR1 SGHVS and CDR2 FQNEAQ. Trimming cost V 2 bases and J 10 bases, with 11 bases left between them. The CDR3 extends over 12 amino acids. The CDR3 nucleotides read TGTGCCAGCAGCTTAACTCAGGGAGCCTACACCTTC. It yields the protein CASSLTQGAYTF.

This clonotype was picked up a small number of times. The V and J genes are TRBV28 and TRBJ2-7; D unclear. The CDR3 sequence is 14 residues long. The V gene lost 5 bases and the J gene lost 5 bases, with 16 bases spanning the gap. Germline CDR1 MDHEN, CDR2 SYDVKM. CDR3 residues: CASSRTSRGDEQYF. The CDR3 bases are TGTGCCAGCAGTCGAACATCCCGTGGGGACGAGCAGTACTTC.

This clonotype was recorded once. The chain uses TRBV6-2 or TRBV6-3 and TRBJ2-1, with 7 nucleotides matching TRBD1. Germline CDR1 reads MNHEY; CDR2 reads SVGEGT. After removal of 6 bases from V and 8 bases from J, the junction contained 10 bases not matched to a gene. There are 14 residues in the CDR3. The CDR3 DNA follows: TGTGCCAGCAGGAACAGGGGATCCACATATGAGCAGTTCTTC. Protein sequence: CASRNRGSTYEQFF.

This clonotype has more than one count but fewer than ten. The chain has TRBV20-1 and TRBJ1-2; maybe TRBD1 (5 bases). V lost 3 bases and J lost 2, with 10 bases in between. Per the germline V gene, CDR1 is DFQATT and CDR2 is SNEGSKA (reference sequence). This CDR3 is 13 amino acids long. The CDR3 sequence is CSARGPQNYGYTF. CDR3 nucleotides: TGCAGTGCTAGGGGACCTCAGAACTATGGCTACACCTTC.

The chain combines TRBV20-1 with TRBJ1-5, with D possibly TRBD1 on 6 matching bases. Germline V lookup: CDR1 DFQATT, CDR2 SNEGSKA (reference sequence). The length of the CDR3 is 15 residues. Trimming removed 4 bases from V and 7 bases from J, with 20 bases in between. CDR3 sequence (DNA): TGCAGTGCTACACAGACAGGAACGTTCGAACAGCCCCAGCATTTT. It encodes CSATQTGTFEQPQHF.

The V and J genes are TRBV2 and TRBJ2-5, with 7 positions matching TRBD1. V lost 0 bases, J lost 1 base, and 5 bases stayed unmatched. This CDR3 has 16 amino acids. The V gene's germline CDR1 is SNHLY and CDR2 FYNNEI. CDR3 in DNA: TGTGCCAGCAGTGAAGCGGGGACAGATTCCCAAGAGACCCAGTACTTC. Translation gives CASSEAGTDSQETQYF.

This chain links TRBV9 with TRBJ2-3, with TRBD2 matching 9 bases. Germline V gene lookup returns CDR1 SGDLS and CDR2 YYNGEE. The CDR3 extends over 15 amino acids. With 0 bases clipped from V and 5 bases from J, the junction kept 4 bases outside the gene matches. Here the CDR3 reads CASSVELAGEDTQYF. The CDR3 region has the DNA TGTGCCAGCAGCGTAGAGTTAGCGGGGGAAGATACGCAGTATTTT.

The chain employs TRBV5-5 and TRBJ2-1; 7 nucleotides agree with TRBD1. CDR3 length: 15 amino acids. CDR1 SGHKS and CDR2 YYEKEE come from the germline V gene (reference sequence). The V gene end was trimmed by 3 bases and the J gene end by 8 bases; junction bases not matched to a gene: 11. The CDR3 nucleotides read TGTGCCAGCAGCTATACAGGGGCACCACCCGATGAGCAGTTCTTC. It translates to CASSYTGAPPDEQFF. The full variable domain, its missing parts supplied by reference TRBV5-5 and TRBJ2-1, is DAGVTQSPTHLIKTRGQQVTLRCSPISGHKSVSWYQQVLGQGPQFIFQYYEKEERGRGNFPDRFSARQFPNYSSELNVNALLLGDSALYLCASSYTGAPPDEQFFGPGTRLTVL.

The chain carries TRBV6-1 and TRBJ2-1, with 7 bases that match TRBD1. Germline CDR1 reads MNHNS; CDR2 reads SASEGT. The CDR3 is made up of 16 amino acids. V gave up 6 bases and J gave up 3 bases; unmatched junction bases: 11. DNA for the CDR3: TGTGCCAGCAGGGGAATCGGACAGGATAACTACAATGAGCAGTTCTTC. Its translation: CASRGIGQDNYNEQFF.

Concerning this clonotype itself: One junction end does not reproduce the germline sequence, and a read error may be involved. The chain employs TRBV7-7 and TRBJ2-1; D gene ambiguous. The CDR3 is made up of 13 amino acids. Germline lookup yields CDR1 SSHAT and CDR2 FNYEAQ (reference sequence). CDR3 in DNA: TGTGCTAGCAGCTTCGCCGCTCACAATGAGCAGTTCTTC. Protein sequence: CASSFAAHNEQFF.

The chain recombines TRBV6-2 or TRBV6-3 with TRBJ1-1; D may be TRBD1 (5 bases). This CDR3 is 17 amino acids long. V was shortened by 0 bases and J by 3 bases, with 17 bases between the two germline ends. The germline V gene encodes CDR1 MNHEY and CDR2 SVGEGT. The CDR3 DNA reads TGTGCCAGCAGTTACTCTCCTCGCGACCCGGGGGACACTGAAGCTTTCTTT. Its protein product is CASSYSPRDPGDTEAFF.